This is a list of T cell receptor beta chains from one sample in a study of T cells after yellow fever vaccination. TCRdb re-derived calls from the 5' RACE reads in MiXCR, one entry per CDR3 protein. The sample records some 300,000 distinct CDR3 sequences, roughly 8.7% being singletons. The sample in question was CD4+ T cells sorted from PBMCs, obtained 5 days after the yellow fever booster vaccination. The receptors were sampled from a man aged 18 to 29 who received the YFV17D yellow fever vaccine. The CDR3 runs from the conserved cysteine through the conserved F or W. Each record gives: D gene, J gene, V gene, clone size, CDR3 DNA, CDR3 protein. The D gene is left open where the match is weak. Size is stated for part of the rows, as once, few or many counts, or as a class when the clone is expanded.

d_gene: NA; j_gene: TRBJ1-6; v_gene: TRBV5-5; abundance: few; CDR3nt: TGTGCCAGCAGCTGGGCGCAGGCCCTCCACTTT; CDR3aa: CASSWAQALHF
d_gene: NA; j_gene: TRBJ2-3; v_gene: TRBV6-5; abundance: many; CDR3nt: TGTGCCAGCAGTTACTCGATGAGGGTTTCAGATACGCAGTATTTT; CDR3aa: CASSYSMRVSDTQYF
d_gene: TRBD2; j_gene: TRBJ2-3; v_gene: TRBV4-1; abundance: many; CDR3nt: TGCGCCAGCAGCCAAGAGCGGGGGGGAGATACGCAGTATTTT; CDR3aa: CASSQERGGDTQYF
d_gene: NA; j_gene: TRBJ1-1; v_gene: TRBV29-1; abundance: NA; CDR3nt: TGCAGCGTTGAACTCAGGGGTTCCCCTGAAGCTTTCTTT; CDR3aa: CSVELRGSPEAFF
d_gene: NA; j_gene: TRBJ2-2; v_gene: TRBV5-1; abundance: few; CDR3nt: TGCGCCAGCAGCTTGAAGGGACCGAACACCGGGGAGCTGTTTTTT; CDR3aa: CASSLKGPNTGELFF
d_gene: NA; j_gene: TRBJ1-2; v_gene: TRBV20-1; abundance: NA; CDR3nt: TGCAGTGCTACGACAGTTGCGACGAACTATGGCTACACCTTC; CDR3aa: CSATTVATNYGYTF
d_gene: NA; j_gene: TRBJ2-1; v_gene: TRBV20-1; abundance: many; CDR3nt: TGCAGTGCTAGAGACAATGAGCAGTTCTTC; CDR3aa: CSARDNEQFF
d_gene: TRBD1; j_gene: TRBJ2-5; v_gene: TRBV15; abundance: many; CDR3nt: TGTGCCACCAGCAGAGATGGGACAGAAGAGACCCAGTACTTC; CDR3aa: CATSRDGTEETQYF
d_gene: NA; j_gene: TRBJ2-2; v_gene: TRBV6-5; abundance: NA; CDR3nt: TGTGCCAGCAATCCGGGTTGGTACGTCCAGTCCGGGGAGCTGTTTTTT; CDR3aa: CASNPGWYVQSGELFF
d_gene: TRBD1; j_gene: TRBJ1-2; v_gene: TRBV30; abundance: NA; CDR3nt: TGTGCCTGGAGTGGATCAGGGGGTTGGGGCTACACCTTC; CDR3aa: CAWSGSGGWGYTF
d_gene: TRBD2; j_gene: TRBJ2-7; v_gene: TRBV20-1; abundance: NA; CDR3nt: TGCAGTGCCAGCGGGACTGGAGGCTACGAGCAGTACTTC; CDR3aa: CSASGTGGYEQYF
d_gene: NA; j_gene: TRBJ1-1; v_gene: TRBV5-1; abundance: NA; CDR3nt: TGCGCCAGCAGTTGGGGATTTCAGGGGAACACTGAAGCTTTCTTT; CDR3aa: CASSWGFQGNTEAFF
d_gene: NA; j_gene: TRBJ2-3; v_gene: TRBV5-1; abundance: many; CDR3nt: TGCGCCAGCAGCTTGGCCTTGTCAGGGCAGACAGATACGCAGTATTTT; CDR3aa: CASSLALSGQTDTQYF
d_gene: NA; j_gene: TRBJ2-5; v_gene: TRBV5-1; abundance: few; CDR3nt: TGCGCCAGCAGCTCGGCAGCCCAAGAGACCCAGTACTTC; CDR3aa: CASSSAAQETQYF
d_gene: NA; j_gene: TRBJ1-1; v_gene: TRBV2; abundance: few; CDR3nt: TGTGCCAGCAGTGATGGCGGGTTGGGCACTGAAGCTTTCTTT; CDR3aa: CASSDGGLGTEAFF
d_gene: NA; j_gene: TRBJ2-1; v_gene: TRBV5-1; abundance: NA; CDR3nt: TGCGCCAGCAGCTTGGCCCGGGACGCCGGCTACAATGAGCAGTTCTTC; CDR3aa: CASSLARDAGYNEQFF
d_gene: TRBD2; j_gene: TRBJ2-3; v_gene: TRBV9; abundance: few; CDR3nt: TGTGCCAGCAGCATTCTAGCGGGGGGCACAGATACGCAGTATTTT; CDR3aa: CASSILAGGTDTQYF
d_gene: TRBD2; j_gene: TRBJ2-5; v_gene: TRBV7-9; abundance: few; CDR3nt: TGTGCCAGCAGCTTAGTGAGTAGCGGGGGTGTTCAAGAGACCCAGTACTTC; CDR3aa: CASSLVSSGGVQETQYF
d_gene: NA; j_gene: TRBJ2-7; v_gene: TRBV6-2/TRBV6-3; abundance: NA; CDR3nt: TGTGCCAGCAGCGAACCTGCGGGGTCCTACGAGCAGTACTTC; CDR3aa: CASSEPAGSYEQYF
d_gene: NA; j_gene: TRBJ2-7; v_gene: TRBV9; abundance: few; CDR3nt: TGTGCCAGCAGCGTAAACTCCTTAACGCACTACGAGCAGTACTTC; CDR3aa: CASSVNSLTHYEQYF
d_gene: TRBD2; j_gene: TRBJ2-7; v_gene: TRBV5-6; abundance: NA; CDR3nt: TGTGCCAGCAGCTTGGGGGGACTAGCGGTATTCGAGCAGTACTTC; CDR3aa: CASSLGGLAVFEQYF
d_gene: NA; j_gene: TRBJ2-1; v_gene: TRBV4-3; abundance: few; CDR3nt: TGCGCCAGCAGCCACTTGACAGAAATCAATGAGCAGTTCTTC; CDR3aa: CASSHLTEINEQFF
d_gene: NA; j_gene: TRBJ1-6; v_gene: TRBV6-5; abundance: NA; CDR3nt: TGTGCCAGCAGTTCGCAGGGGTCGGGATCACCCCTCCACTTT; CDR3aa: CASSSQGSGSPLHF
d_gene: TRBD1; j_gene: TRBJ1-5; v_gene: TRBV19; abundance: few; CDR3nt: TGTGCCAGTAATACCGGGACAGGGGGCTTTTTTCAGCCCCAGCATTTT; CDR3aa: CASNTGTGGFFQPQHF
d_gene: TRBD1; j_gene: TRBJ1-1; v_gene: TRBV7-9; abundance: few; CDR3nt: TGTGCCGTTATACAGGGGCGGGACACTGAAGCTTTCTTT; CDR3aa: CAVIQGRDTEAFF
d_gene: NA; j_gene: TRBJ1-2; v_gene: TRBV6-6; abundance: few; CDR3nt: TGTGCCACCACGAGCCGAGGGGGGTATGGCTACACCTTC; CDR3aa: CATTSRGGYGYTF
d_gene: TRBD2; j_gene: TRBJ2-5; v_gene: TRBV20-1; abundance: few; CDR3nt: TGCAGTGCTAGTGGCGGGGGGGCCGGGGAGACCCAGTACTTC; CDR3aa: CSASGGGAGETQYF
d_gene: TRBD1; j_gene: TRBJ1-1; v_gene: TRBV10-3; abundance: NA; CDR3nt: TGTGCCATCAGACCTACAGGGGGGAACACTGAAGCTTTCTTT; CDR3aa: CAIRPTGGNTEAFF
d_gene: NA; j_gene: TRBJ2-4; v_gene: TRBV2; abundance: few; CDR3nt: TGTGCCAGCAGGAAAGGGGCCAAAAACATTCAGTACTTC; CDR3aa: CASRKGAKNIQYF
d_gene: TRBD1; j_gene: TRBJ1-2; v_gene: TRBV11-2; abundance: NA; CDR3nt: TGTGCCAGCAGCCGGAACAGGGGGCTTTCGGACTATGGCTACACCTTC; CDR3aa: CASSRNRGLSDYGYTF
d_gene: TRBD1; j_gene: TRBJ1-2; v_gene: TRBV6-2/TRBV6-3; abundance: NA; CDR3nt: TGTGCCAGCAGACGGACAGGGTCTGATGGCTACACCTTC; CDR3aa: CASRRTGSDGYTF
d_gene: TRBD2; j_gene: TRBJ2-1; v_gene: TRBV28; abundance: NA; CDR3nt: TGTGCCAGCACCCTCTATTCGGGACTAGCGGGGGTTGTGGATGAGCAGTTCTTC; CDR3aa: CASTLYSGLAGVVDEQFF
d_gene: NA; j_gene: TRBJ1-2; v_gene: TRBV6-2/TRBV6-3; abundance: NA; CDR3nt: TGTGCCAGCAGTTACTCGACGGTTGTCTCATTC; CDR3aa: CASSYSTVVSF
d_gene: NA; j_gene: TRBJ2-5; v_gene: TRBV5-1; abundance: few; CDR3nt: TGCGCCAGCAGCTTGGGCGGTGGGTTTGAGACCCAGTACTTC; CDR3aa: CASSLGGGFETQYF
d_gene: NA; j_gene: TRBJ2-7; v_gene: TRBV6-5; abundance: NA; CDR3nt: TGTGCCAGCAGTTACTTCTGGCAGAGAGGCTACGAGCAGTACTTC; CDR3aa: CASSYFWQRGYEQYF
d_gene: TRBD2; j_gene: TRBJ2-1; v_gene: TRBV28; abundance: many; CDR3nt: TGTGCCAGTTCTAGCGGGGCCTACAATGAGCAGTTCTTC; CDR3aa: CASSSGAYNEQFF
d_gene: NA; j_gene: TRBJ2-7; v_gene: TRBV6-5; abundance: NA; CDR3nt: TGTGCCAGCAGCCCGACTGGACGGGTTTTGTCCTACGAGCAGTACTTC; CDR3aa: CASSPTGRVLSYEQYF
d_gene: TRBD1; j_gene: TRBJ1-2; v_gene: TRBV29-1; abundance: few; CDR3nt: TGCAGCGTTGGTTTTGGACAGGCAGCCTATGGCTACACCTTC; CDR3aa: CSVGFGQAAYGYTF
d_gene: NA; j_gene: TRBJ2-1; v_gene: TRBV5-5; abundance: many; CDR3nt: TGTGCCAGCAGCTTGTCCCCCCACGCGGGACTCACGAACAATGAGCAGTTCTTC; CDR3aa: CASSLSPHAGLTNNEQFF
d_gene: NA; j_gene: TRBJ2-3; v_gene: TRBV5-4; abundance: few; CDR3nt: TGTGCCAGCAGCTCGGAGCCCACAGATACGCAGTATTTT; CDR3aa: CASSSEPTDTQYF
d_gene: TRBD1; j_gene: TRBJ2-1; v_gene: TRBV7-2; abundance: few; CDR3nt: TGTGCCAGCAGCTCCCCCGGGACAGGGAACAATGAGCAGTTCTTC; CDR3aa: CASSSPGTGNNEQFF
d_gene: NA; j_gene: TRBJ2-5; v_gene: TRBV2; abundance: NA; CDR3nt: TGTGCTCCGGGAGACCAAGAGACCCAGTACTTC; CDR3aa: CAPGDQETQYF
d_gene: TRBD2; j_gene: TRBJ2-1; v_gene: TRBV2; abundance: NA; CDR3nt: TGTGCCAGCAGCTCCCTGGCGGGGGGACGAATAAGTTCCTACAATGAGCAGTTCTTC; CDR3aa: CASSSLAGGRISSYNEQFF
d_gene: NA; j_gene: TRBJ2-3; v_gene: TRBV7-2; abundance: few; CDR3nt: TGTGCCAGCAGCTTTGAGGCCAGAGGCGATACGCAGTATTTT; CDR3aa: CASSFEARGDTQYF
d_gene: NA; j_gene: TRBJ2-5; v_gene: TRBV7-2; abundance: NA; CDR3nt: TGTGCCAGCAGCTTAGTCTGGGAGGAGACCCAGTACTTC; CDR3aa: CASSLVWEETQYF
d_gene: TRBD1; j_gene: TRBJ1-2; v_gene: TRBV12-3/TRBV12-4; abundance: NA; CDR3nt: TGTGCCAGCGGGGGGGACAGGGGATTTTATGGCTACACCTTC; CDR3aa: CASGGDRGFYGYTF
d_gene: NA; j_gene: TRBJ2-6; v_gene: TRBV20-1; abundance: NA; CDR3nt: TGCAGTGCTAGCGGCTTTGGGGCCAACGTCCTGACTTTC; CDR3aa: CSASGFGANVLTF
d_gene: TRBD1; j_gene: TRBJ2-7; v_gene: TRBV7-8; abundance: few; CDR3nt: TGTGCCAGCAGCTCGTGGACAGGGCAATACGAGCAGTACTTC; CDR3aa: CASSSWTGQYEQYF
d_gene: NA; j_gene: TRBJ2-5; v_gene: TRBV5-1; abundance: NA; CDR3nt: TGCGCCAGCAGCTCGGGTCAAGAGACCCAGTACTTC; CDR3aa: CASSSGQETQYF